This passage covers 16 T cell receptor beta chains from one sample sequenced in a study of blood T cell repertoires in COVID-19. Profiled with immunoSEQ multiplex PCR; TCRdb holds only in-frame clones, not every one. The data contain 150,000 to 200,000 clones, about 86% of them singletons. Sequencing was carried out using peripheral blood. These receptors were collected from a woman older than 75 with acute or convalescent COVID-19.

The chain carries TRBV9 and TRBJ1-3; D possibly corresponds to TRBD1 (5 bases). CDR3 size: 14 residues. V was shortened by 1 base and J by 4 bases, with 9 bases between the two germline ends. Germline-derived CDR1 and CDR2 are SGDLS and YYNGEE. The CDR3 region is CASSVTAGGNTIYF. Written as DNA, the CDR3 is TGTGCCAGCAGCGTAACCGCAGGGGGAAACACCATATATTTT.

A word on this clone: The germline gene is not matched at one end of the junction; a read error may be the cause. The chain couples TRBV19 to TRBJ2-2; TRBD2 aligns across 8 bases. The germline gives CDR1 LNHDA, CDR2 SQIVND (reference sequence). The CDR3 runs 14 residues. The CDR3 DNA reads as TGTGCCAGCAGTACCGGGGGGGGCTTAGGGGAGCTGTTTTTT. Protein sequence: CASSTGGGLGELFF.

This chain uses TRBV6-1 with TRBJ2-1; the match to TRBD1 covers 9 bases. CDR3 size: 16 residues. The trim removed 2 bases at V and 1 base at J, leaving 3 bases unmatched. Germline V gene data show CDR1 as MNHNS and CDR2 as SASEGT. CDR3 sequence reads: CASSERDRVSYNEQFF. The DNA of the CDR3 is TGTGCCAGCAGTGAAAGGGACAGGGTTTCCTACAATGAGCAGTTCTTC.

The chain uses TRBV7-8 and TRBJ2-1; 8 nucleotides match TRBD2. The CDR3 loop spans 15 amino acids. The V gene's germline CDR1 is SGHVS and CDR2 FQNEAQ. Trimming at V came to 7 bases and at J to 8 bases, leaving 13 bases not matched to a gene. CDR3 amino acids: CASTIPRSGSDEQFF. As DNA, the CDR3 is TGTGCCAGCACCATCCCCCGGAGCGGGAGCGATGAGCAGTTCTTC.

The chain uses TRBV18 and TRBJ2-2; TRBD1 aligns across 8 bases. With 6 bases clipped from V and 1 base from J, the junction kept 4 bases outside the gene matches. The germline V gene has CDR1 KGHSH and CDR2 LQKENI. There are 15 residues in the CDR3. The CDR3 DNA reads TGTGCCAGCTCGCAAGGGACAGGGAACACCGGGGAGCTGTTTTTT. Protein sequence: CASSQGTGNTGELFF.

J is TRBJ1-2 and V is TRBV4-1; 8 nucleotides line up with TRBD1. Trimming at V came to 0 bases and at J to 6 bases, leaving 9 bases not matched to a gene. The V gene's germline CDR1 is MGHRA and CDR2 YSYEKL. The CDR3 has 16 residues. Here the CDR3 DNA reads TGCGCCAGCAGCCAAGACTTAGTAGGGACAGGTAATGGCTACACCTTC. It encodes CASSQDLVGTGNGYTF.

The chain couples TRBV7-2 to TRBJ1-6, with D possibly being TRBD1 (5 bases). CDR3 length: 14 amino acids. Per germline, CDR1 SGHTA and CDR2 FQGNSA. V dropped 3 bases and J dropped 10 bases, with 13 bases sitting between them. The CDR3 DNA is TGTGCCAGCAGCTTCCCCGGGGGTGGATCACCCCTCCACTTT. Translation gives CASSFPGGGSPLHF.

The CDR3 DNA follows: TGTGCCAGCAGTTCCGGGACTAGCGGGAGGAATGAGCAGTTCTTC. Translation gives CASSSGTSGRNEQFF. The chain recombines TRBV6-6 with TRBJ2-1; 15 bases agree with TRBD2. The CDR3 consists of 15 residues. Losses at the gene ends were 4 bases for V and 7 bases for J; bases not matched to a gene: 2. Germline lookup yields CDR1 MNHNY and CDR2 SVGAGI (reference sequence).

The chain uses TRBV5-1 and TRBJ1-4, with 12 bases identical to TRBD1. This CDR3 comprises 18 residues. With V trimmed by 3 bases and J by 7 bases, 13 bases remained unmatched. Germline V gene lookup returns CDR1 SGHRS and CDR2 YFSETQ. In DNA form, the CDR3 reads TGCGCCAGCAGCTGGGGTGTGGGACAGGGGGCAAGCGGTGAAAAACTGTTTTTT. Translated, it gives CASSWGVGQGASGEKLFF.

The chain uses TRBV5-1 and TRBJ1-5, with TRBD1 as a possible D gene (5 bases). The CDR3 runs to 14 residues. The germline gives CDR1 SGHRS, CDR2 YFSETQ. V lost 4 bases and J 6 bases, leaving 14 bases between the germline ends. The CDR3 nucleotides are TGCGCCAGCAGCGCATCAGGGTCGGGTCAGCCCCAGCATTTT. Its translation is CASSASGSGQPQHF.

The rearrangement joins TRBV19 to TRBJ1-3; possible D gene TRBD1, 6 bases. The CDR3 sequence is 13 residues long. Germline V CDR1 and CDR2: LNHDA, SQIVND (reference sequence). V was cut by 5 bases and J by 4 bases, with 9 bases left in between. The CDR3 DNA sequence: TGTGCCAGTAGTTCGACAGGAGGAAACACCATATATTTT. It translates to CASSSTGGNTIYF.

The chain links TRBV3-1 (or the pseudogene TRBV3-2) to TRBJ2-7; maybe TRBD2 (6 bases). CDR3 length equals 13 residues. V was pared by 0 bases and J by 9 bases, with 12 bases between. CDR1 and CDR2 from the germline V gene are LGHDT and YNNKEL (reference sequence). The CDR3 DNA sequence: TGTGCCAGCAGCCAAGAGGGACTGCCCCCGCAGTACTTC. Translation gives CASSQEGLPPQYF.

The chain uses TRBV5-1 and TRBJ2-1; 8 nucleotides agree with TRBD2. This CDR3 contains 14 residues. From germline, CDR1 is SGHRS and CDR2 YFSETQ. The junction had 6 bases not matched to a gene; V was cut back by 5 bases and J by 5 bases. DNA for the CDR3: TGCGCCAGCAGTCGACTAGCGAATAACAATGAGCAGTTCTTC. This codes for CASSRLANNNEQFF.

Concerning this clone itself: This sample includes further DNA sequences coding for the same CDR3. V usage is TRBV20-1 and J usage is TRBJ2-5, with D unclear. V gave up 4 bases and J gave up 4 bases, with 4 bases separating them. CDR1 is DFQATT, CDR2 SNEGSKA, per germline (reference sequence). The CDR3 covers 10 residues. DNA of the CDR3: TGCAGTGCTAACGGAGAGACCCAGTACTTC. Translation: CSANGETQYF.

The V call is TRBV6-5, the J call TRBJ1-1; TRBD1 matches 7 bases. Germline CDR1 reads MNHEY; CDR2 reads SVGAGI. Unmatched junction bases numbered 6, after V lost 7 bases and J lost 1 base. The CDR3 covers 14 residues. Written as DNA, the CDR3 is TGTGCCAGCACCCTCGGACAGGCGAACACTGAAGCTTTCTTT. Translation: CASTLGQANTEAFF.

The DNA of the CDR3 is TGTGCCAGCTCACCACGGGACAGGGGAAACTATGGCTACACCTTC. Translation gives CASSPRDRGNYGYTF. The rearrangement joins TRBV18 to TRBJ1-2; 10 bases align to TRBD1. Germline V gives CDR1 KGHSH, CDR2 LQKENI. There are 15 residues in the CDR3. With 1 base clipped from V and 2 bases from J, the junction kept 1 base outside the gene matches. Based on the CDR3 plus reference TRBV18 and TRBJ1-2, the full variable domain is NAGVMQNPRHLVRRRGQEARLRCSPMKGHSHVYWYRQLPEEGLKFMVYLQKENIIDESGMPKERFSAEFPKEGPSILRIQQVVRGDSAAYFCASSPRDRGNYGYTFGSGTRLTVV.